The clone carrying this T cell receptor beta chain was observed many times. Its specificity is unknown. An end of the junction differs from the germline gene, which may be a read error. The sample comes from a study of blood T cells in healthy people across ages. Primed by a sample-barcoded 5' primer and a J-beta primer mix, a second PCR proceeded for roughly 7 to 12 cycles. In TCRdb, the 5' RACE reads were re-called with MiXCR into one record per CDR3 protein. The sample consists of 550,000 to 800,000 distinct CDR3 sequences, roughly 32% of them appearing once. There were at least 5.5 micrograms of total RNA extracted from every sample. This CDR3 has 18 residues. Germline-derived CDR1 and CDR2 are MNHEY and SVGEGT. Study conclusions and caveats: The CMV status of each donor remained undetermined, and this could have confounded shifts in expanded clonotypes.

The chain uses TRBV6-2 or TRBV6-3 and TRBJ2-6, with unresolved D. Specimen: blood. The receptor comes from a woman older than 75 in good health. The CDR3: CASSHSIGQPPGANVLTF. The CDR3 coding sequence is TGTGCCAGCAGTCACTCGATAGGCCAGCCCCCTGGGGCCAACGTCCTGACTTTC.